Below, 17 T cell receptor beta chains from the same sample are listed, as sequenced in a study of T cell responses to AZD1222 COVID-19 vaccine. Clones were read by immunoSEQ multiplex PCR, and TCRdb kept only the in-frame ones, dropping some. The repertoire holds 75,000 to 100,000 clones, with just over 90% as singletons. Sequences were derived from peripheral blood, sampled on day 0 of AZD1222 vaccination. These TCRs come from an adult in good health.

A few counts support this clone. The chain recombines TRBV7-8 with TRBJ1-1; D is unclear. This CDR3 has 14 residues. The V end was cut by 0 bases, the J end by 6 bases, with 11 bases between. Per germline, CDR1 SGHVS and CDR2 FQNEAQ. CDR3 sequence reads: CASSLALGRAEAFF. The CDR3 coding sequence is TGTGCCAGCAGCTTAGCTTTGGGGAGGGCTGAAGCTTTCTTT.

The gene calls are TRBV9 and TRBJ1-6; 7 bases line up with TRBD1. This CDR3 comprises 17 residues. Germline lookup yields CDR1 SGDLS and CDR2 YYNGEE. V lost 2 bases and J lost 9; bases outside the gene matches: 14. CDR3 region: CASSVEGQTSLGSPLHF. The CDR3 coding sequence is TGTGCCAGCAGCGTGGAGGGACAGACCAGTTTGGGTTCACCCCTCCACTTT.

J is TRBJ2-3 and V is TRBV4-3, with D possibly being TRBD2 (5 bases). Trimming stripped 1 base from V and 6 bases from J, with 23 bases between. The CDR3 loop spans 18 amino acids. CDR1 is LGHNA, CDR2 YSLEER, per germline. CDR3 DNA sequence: TGCGCCAGCAGCCAAGTCCGAGGCAGTGAGGGATTAACGGATACGCAGTATTTT. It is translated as CASSQVRGSEGLTDTQYF.

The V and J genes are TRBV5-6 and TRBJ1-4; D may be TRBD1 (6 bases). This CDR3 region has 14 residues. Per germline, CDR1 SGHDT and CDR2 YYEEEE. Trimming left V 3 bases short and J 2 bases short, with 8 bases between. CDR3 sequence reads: CASSSDSTNEKLFF. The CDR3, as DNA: TGTGCCAGCAGCTCGGACAGTACTAATGAAAAACTGTTTTTT. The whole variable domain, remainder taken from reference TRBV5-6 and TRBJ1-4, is DAGVTQSPTHLIKTRGQQVTLRCSPKSGHDTVSWYQQALGQGPQFIFQYYEEEERQRGNFPDRFSGHQFPNYSSELNVNALLLGDSALYLCASSSDSTNEKLFFGSGTQLSVL.

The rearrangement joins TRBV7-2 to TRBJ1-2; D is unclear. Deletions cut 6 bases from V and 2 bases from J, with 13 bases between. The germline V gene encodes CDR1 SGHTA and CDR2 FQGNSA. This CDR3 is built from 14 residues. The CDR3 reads CASSLDLGNYGYTF. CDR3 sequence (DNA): TGTGCCAGCAGTCTCGATCTGGGGAACTATGGCTACACCTTC.

The CDR3 DNA follows: TGTGCCAGCAGTGACCTCGGGACTTCGAACACCGGGGAGCTGTTTTTT. Translating it yields CASSDLGTSNTGELFF. This chain uses TRBV25-1 with TRBJ2-2; D may be TRBD2 (6 bases). Germline CDR1 reads MGHDK; CDR2 reads SYGVNS. V dropped 3 bases and J dropped 0 bases, with 11 bases sitting between them. CDR3 length equals 16 residues.

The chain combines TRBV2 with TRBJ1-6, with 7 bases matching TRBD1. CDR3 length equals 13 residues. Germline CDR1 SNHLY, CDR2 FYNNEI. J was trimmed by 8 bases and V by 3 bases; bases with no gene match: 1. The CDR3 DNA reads TGTGCCAGCAGTGAGGGGACAGATTCACCCCTCCACTTT. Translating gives CASSEGTDSPLHF.

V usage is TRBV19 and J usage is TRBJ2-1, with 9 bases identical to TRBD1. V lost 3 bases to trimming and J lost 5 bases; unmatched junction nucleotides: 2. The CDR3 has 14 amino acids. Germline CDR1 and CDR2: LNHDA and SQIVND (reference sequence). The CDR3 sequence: CASSIRDRDNEQFF. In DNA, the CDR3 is TGTGCCAGTAGTATCCGGGACAGGGACAATGAGCAGTTCTTC.

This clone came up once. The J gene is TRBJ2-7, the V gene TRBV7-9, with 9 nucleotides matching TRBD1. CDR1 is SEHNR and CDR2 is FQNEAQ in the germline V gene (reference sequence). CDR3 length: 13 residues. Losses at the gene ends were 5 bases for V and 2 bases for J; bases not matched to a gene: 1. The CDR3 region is CASSNRGPYEQYF. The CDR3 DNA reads TGTGCCAGCAGCAACAGGGGGCCCTACGAGCAGTACTTC.

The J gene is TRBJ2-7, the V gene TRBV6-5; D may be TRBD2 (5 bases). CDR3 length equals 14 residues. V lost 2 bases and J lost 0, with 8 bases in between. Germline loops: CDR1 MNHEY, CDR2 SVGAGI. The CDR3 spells CASSYQGGSYEQYF. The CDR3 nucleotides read TGTGCCAGCAGTTACCAAGGAGGCTCCTACGAGCAGTACTTC.

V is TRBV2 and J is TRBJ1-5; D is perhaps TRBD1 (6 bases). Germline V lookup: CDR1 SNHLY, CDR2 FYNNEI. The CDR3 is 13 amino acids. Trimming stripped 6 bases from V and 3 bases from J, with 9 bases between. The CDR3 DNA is TGTGCCAGCAGCTGGGGGCCCAATCAGCCCCAGCATTTT. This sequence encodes CASSWGPNQPQHF. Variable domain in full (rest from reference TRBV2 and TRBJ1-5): EPEVTQTPSHQVTQMGQEVILRCVPISNHLYFYWYRQILGQKVEFLVSFYNNEISEKSEIFDDQFSVERPDGSNFTLKIRSTKLEDSAMYFCASSWGPNQPQHFGDGTRLSIL.

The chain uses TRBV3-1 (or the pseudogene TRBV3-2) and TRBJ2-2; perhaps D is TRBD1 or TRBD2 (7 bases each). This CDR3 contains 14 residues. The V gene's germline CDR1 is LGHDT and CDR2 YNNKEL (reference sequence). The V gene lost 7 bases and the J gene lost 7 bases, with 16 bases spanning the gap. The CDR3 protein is CASTQGGENGELFF. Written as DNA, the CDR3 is TGTGCCAGCACCCAGGGGGGGGAAAACGGGGAGCTGTTTTTT.

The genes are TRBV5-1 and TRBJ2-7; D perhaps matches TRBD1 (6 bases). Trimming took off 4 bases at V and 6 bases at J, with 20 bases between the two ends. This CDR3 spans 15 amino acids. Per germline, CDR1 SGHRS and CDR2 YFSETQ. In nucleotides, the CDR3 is TGCGCCAGCAGCCTAGTTGGGGGCCCTTCGGGCGAGCAGTACTTC. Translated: CASSLVGGPSGEQYF.

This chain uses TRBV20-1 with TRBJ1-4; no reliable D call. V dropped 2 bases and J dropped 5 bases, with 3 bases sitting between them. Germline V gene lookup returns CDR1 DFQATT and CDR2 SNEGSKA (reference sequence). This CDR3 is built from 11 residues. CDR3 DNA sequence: TGCAGTGCTAGAACGAATGAAAAACTGTTTTTT. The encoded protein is CSARTNEKLFF.

The CDR3 bases are TGTGCCAGTAGTATGACACCCCGGGACAGGGCTGGCACTGAAGCTTTCTTT. Residues: CASSMTPRDRAGTEAFF. V gene TRBV19 combines with J gene TRBJ1-1; 9 nucleotides agree with TRBD1. The CDR3 has 17 amino acids. Germline CDR1 LNHDA, CDR2 SQIVND (reference sequence). V lost 3 bases to trimming and J lost 4 bases; unmatched junction nucleotides: 12.

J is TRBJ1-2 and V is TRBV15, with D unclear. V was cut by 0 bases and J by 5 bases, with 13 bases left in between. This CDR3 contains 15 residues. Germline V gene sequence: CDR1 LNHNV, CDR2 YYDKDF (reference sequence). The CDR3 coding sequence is TGTGCCACCAGCAGAGATCCCCAGGCGTCATATGGCTACACCTTC. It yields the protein CATSRDPQASYGYTF. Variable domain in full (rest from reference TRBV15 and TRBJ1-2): DAMVIQNPRYQVTQFGKPVTLSCSQTLNHNVMYWYQQKSSQAPKLLFHYYDKDFNNEADTPDNFQSRRPNTSFCFLDIRSPGLGDTAMYLCATSRDPQASYGYTFGSGTRLTVV.

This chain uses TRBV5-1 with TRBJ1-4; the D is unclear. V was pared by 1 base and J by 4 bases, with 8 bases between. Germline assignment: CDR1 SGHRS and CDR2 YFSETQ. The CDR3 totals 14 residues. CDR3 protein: CASSLYGNNEKLFF. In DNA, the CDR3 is TGCGCCAGCAGCTTGTACGGTAATAATGAAAAACTGTTTTTT.